This entry lists 15 T cell receptor beta chains sequenced from one sample in a study of ipilimumab plus nivolumab after autologous stem cell transplantation. TCRdb's copy holds only in-frame clones and misses some; the assay was immunoSEQ multiplex PCR. The table includes 15,000 to 20,000 clones, around 81% detected once. This material consisted of PBMCs, taken in a trial of ipilimumab plus nivolumab as post-transplant consolidation. The receptors originated from a male donor with diffuse large B-cell lymphoma.

The chain employs TRBV7-8 and TRBJ2-1; perhaps TRBD1 as D (6 bases). CDR1 and CDR2 (germline): SGHVS, FQNEAQ. The CDR3 is 14 residues long. Between the trimmed V and J ends, which lost 1 base and 7 bases, there was a span of 11 bases. In nucleotides, the CDR3 is TGTGCCAGCAGCTTAGTCGTAAGGGGGAATGAGCAGTTCTTC. Amino acids: CASSLVVRGNEQFF.

The chain links TRBV27 to TRBJ2-3; D is possibly TRBD2 (7 bases). The CDR3 consists of 16 residues. The V gene's germline CDR1 is MNHEY and CDR2 SMNVEV (reference sequence). V lost 6 bases and J 3 bases, leaving 19 bases between the germline ends. The CDR3 spells CASSRGGGGGTDTQYF. In DNA form, the CDR3 reads TGTGCCAGCAGCCGAGGGGGGGGCGGAGGTACAGATACGCAGTATTTT.

V and J are TRBV6-5 and TRBJ1-1, with D possibly TRBD1 on 5 matching bases. V was trimmed by 10 bases and J by 1 base, leaving 16 bases between them. Looked up from germline, CDR1 is MNHEY and CDR2 is SVGAGI. CDR3 length equals 14 residues. The CDR3 is CATFSGGKNTEAFF. Here the CDR3 DNA reads TGTGCCACATTCTCTGGGGGGAAGAACACTGAAGCTTTCTTT.

The chain carries TRBV4-3 and TRBJ1-5; no firm D call. CDR1 is LGHNA and CDR2 is YSLEER in the germline V gene. The CDR3 has 13 amino acids. V was clipped by 1 base and J by 9 bases, with 10 bases between them. The CDR3 DNA sequence: TGCGCCAGCAGCCAAGTCCGTTCAGGGCCCCAGCATTTT. As protein: CASSQVRSGPQHF.

This sequence joins TRBV7-3 and TRBJ2-2; D is possibly TRBD2 (5 bases). The V end was cut by 5 bases, the J end by 6 bases, with 10 bases between. Per germline, CDR1 SGHTA and CDR2 FQGTGA. The CDR3 spans 13 residues. The DNA for the CDR3 is TGTGCCAGCAGCCCCACGGGGTCCGGGGAGCTGTTTTTT. Its protein product is CASSPTGSGELFF.

This clone was counted a single time. The rearrangement links TRBV4-2 to TRBJ1-2; tentative D call: TRBD1 (5 bases). This CDR3 comprises 14 residues. V lost 2 bases and J 4 bases, leaving 11 bases between the germline ends. CDR1 and CDR2 (germline): LGHNA, YNFKEQ. CDR3: CASSQKTGGYGYTF. In nucleotides, the CDR3 is TGTGCCAGCAGCCAAAAAACGGGGGGCTATGGCTACACCTTC.

This clone was found once. The chain recombines TRBV21-1 with TRBJ1-1. TRBV21-1 is a pseudogene locus. The CDR3 loop spans 16 amino acids. Here the CDR3 reads CASSHFPPREYTEAFF. Written as DNA, the CDR3 is TGTGCCAGCAGTCATTTCCCACCCCGGGAGTACACTGAAGCTTTCTTT.

This clone was counted once. The rearrangement uses TRBV7-2 and TRBJ2-2; 9 bases are shared with TRBD1. CDR3 length: 16 residues. The junction had 10 bases not matched to a gene; V was cut back by 5 bases and J by 6 bases. Germline CDR1 and CDR2: SGHTA and FQGNSA. The CDR3 loop is CASSREQGALAGELFF. DNA for the CDR3: TGTGCCAGCAGCCGAGAACAGGGGGCGCTGGCCGGGGAGCTGTTTTTT. The full variable domain, in which reference TRBV7-2 and TRBJ2-2 provide the parts outside the CDR3, is GAGVSQSPSNKVTEKGKDVELRCDPISGHTALYWYRQSLGQGLEFLIYFQGNSAPDKSGLPSDRFSAERTGGSVSTLTIQRTQQEDSAVYLCASSREQGALAGELFFGEGSRLTVL.

This clone was seen a single time. The chain couples TRBV6-1 to TRBJ2-7; TRBD1 aligns across 7 bases. The CDR3 runs 13 residues. Germline V gene data show CDR1 as MNHNS and CDR2 as SASEGT. With 8 bases clipped from V and 3 bases from J, the junction kept 7 bases outside the gene matches. CDR3 nucleotides: TGTGCCAGCGGATTGACAGGGAACTACGAGCAGTACTTC. Translated, it gives CASGLTGNYEQYF.

The rearrangement links TRBV5-6 to TRBJ1-2, with unresolved D. Between the trimmed V and J ends, which lost 5 bases and 5 bases, there was a span of 25 bases. Germline CDR1 is SGHDT and CDR2 is YYEEEE. CDR3 length: 17 residues. The CDR3 bases are TGTGCCAGCAGTCCCGATGGAGGCGCAAGATTACGATATGGCTACACCTTC. The encoded protein is CASSPDGGARLRYGYTF.

The gene calls are TRBV10-3 and TRBJ2-5; D ambiguous. Gene TRBJ2-7 matches the end of the DNA better, so the J call may be wrong. Germline V gene sequence: CDR1 ENHRY, CDR2 SYGVKD. The CDR3 length is 13 residues. The CDR3 region has the DNA TGTGCCATCAGTGATGTGAAGACCTACGAGCAGTACTTC. Its translation is CAISDVKTYEQYF.

The chain uses TRBV12-5 and TRBJ1-5, with D hard to call. The CDR3 has 17 amino acids. CDR1 and CDR2 from the germline V gene are LGHNT and FRNRAP. The ends were cut back, 0 bases at V and 1 base at J, with 13 bases in the middle. This CDR3 reads CASGLVRLGLSNQPQHF. The CDR3 coding sequence is TGTGCTAGTGGTTTGGTACGGCTGGGGTTGAGCAATCAGCCCCAGCATTTT.

This clone was seen more than once but under ten times. CDR3 coding DNA: TGTGCTAGTAACTGGGGGGGCCGGAGCACCGGGGAGCTGTTTTTT. Protein product: CASNWGGRSTGELFF. The V gene is TRBV12-5, the J gene TRBJ2-2; maybe TRBD2 (7 bases). This CDR3 has 15 residues. Germline V CDR1 and CDR2: LGHNT, FRNRAP. Deletions cut 8 bases from V and 4 bases from J, with 17 bases between.

J is TRBJ1-4 and V is TRBV5-5; no firm D call. V lost 0 bases, J lost 8 bases, and 11 bases lay in between. The CDR3 contains 14 residues. Germline CDR1 and CDR2: SGHKS and YYEKEE (reference sequence). CDR3 coding DNA: TGTGCCAGCAGCTTGGTACCGCCGGGGGAAAAACTGTTTTTT. It is translated as CASSLVPPGEKLFF.

This chain connects TRBV5-1 to TRBJ2-6; D perhaps matches TRBD1 (5 bases). The CDR3 is 18 amino acids. CDR1 SGHRS and CDR2 YFSETQ come from the germline V gene. V was shortened by 3 bases and J by 0 bases, with 16 bases between the two germline ends. CDR3: CASSSGQITYSGANVLTF. The CDR3 nucleotides are TGCGCCAGCAGCTCTGGACAAATAACCTACTCTGGGGCCAACGTCCTGACTTTC.